The source of this T cell receptor (beta chain) is a study of T cell clusters in autoimmune cytopenias. In the study overall: Per sample, median TRB depth was around 50,000 reads, yielding a median 2,350 distinct clonotypes.

CDR1 and CDR2 from the germline V gene are MNHEY and SMNVEV (reference sequence). This CDR3 is 15 amino acids long. TRB rearrangements were amplified by touch-down multiplex PCR with mixed TRB-A/B primers. TCRdb reanalyzed the multiplex PCR reads and collapses them to one entry per CDR3 protein, without DNA. The repertoire shows 7,000 to 8,500 distinct CDR3 sequences; the top ten hold roughly 3.4%. TRB was amplified from about 270 ng of peripheral blood genomic DNA per sample. This receptor was obtained from a human donor with an autoimmune cytopenia or autoimmune hepatitis (not recorded which). The chain recombines TRBV27 with TRBJ1-1. The specimen sequenced was peripheral blood. CDR3 loop: CASSEYNAKEREAFF.